This T cell receptor (beta chain) emerged from a study of early T cells in non-severe SARS-CoV-2 infection. This clonotype showed up many times. Germline-derived CDR1 and CDR2 are DFQATT and SNEGSKA (reference sequence). V trimming: 1 base; J trimming: 0 bases; junction bases outside the gene matches: 4. This CDR3 contains 16 residues. Attachment of unique molecular identifiers was made to individual cDNA molecules. TCRdb itself ran the 5' RACE reads through MiXCR, one entry per CDR3 protein. Of 79,000 or so distinct CDR3 sequences detected, 9.5% to 15% appear once; the ten largest clones hold about 1.1%.

The sequence was obtained from an adult who was a healthcare worker with PCR-confirmed SARS-CoV-2 infection or an uninfected control (not recorded which). Sequencing was carried out using whole blood. The J gene is TRBJ2-2, the V gene TRBV20-1; TRBD1 matches at 8 bases. This CDR3 is CSARATGGANTGELFF. In nucleotides, the CDR3 is TGCAGTGCTAGAGCTACAGGGGGTGCGAACACCGGGGAGCTGTTTTTT.